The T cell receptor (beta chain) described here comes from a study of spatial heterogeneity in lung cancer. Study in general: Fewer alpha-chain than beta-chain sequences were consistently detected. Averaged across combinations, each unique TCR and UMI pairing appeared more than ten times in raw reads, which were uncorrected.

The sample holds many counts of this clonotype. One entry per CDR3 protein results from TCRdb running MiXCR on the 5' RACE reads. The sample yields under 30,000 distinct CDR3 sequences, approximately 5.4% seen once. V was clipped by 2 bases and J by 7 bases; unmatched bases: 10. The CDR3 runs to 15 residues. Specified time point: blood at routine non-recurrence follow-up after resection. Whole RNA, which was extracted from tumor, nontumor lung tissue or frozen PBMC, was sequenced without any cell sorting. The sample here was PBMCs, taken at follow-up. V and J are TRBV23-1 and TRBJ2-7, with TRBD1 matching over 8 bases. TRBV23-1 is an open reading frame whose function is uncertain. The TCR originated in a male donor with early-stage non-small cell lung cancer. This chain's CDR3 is CASSQNGTGWGEQYF. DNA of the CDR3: TGCGCCAGCAGTCAAAACGGGACAGGATGGGGGGAGCAGTACTTC.